This passage covers 23 T cell receptor beta chains from one sample sequenced in a study of response to subunit inactivated influenza vaccine. Each CDR3 protein is one row after TCRdb ran MiXCR on the RT-PCR reads. This sample has fewer than 600,000 distinct CDR3 sequences; approximately 7.7% occur once, and the top ten carry around 12%. This sample comprised PBMCs from blood, obtained around 25 months after vaccination. These receptors all come from a man between 50 and 70 years old who received an inactivated influenza vaccine.

In this sample, this clonotype turned up many times. The V gene is TRBV4-3, the J gene TRBJ2-1; TRBD1 aligns across 9 bases. This CDR3 comprises 17 residues. From germline, CDR1 is LGHNA and CDR2 YSLEER. The V gene end was trimmed by 2 bases and the J gene end by 2 bases; junction bases not matched to a gene: 7. The CDR3 DNA follows: TGCGCCAGCAGCCAATCACTGGGACAGGGTCCCTACAATGAGCAGTTCTTC. This translates into CASSQSLGQGPYNEQFF.

This clonotype has ten or more counts. The gene calls are TRBV20-1 and TRBJ2-7; 8 bases agree with TRBD1. CDR1 and CDR2 (germline): DFQATT, SNEGSKA (reference sequence). This CDR3 comprises 14 residues. J was trimmed by 1 base and V by 6 bases; bases with no gene match: 8. CDR3 in DNA: TGCAGTGCCAACAATCACAGGGGGTCCTACGAGCAGTACTTC. This encodes CSANNHRGSYEQYF.

This clonotype came up a few times. The chain carries TRBV7-9 and TRBJ2-7; TRBD2 matches at 7 bases. After removal of 4 bases from V and 0 bases from J, the junction contained 9 bases not matched to a gene. Looked up from germline, CDR1 is SEHNR and CDR2 is FQNEAQ (reference sequence). This CDR3 is 16 amino acids long. The CDR3: CASSSTTSAGSYEQYF. In DNA, the CDR3 is TGTGCCAGCAGCTCCACCACTAGCGCAGGCTCCTACGAGCAGTACTTC.

This clonotype has more than one count but fewer than ten. The rearrangement uses TRBV6-1 and TRBJ2-5, with 12 bases lining up with TRBD2. V was pared by 6 bases and J by 7 bases, with 18 bases of the junction left unmatched. The CDR3 is 18 amino acids. The germline V gene has CDR1 MNHNS and CDR2 SASEGT. CDR3 amino acids: CASRIRFWASGGAGTQYF. The DNA for the CDR3 is TGTGCCAGCAGGATACGATTTTGGGCTAGCGGGGGGGCTGGGACCCAGTACTTC.

V usage is TRBV6-2 or TRBV6-3 and J usage is TRBJ2-1; D is possibly TRBD1 (6 bases). Germline CDR1 MNHEY, CDR2 SVGEGT. Trimming stripped 7 bases from V and 5 bases from J, with 15 bases between. The length of the CDR3 is 14 residues. The CDR3 spells CASMRTHRDNEQFF. CDR3 DNA sequence: TGTGCCAGCATGCGGACGCACAGGGACAATGAGCAGTTCTTC.

This chain uses TRBV5-6 with TRBJ2-1; weak D call: TRBD2 (5 bases). This CDR3 is built from 12 residues. V lost 5 bases and J 10 bases, leaving 13 bases between the germline ends. Germline V gene sequence: CDR1 SGHDT, CDR2 YYEEEE. DNA of the CDR3: TGTGCCAGCAGTCTAGACTGGAGGGAGCAGTTCTTC. Translating it yields CASSLDWREQFF.

V and J are TRBV11-2 and TRBJ1-2; possibly TRBD1 for D (5 bases). V was shortened by 6 bases and J by 3 bases, with 11 bases between the two germline ends. The CDR3 has 13 residues. Germline V lookup: CDR1 SGHAT, CDR2 FQNNGV. This chain's CDR3 is CASSSDTYYGYTF. In DNA form, the CDR3 reads TGTGCCAGCAGTTCGGACACCTACTATGGCTACACCTTC.

This chain links TRBV20-1 with TRBJ2-7, with D possibly TRBD1 on 6 matching bases. The CDR3 loop spans 14 amino acids. V was cut by 0 bases and J by 4 bases, with 13 bases left in between. From germline, CDR1 is DFQATT and CDR2 SNEGSKA (reference sequence). The CDR3 loop is CSARDQTGKYEQYF. Written as DNA, the CDR3 is TGCAGTGCTAGAGACCAGACAGGAAAGTACGAGCAGTACTTC.

This clonotype has a handful of counts. The chain joins TRBV6-6 to TRBJ2-7, with TRBD1 as a possible D gene (5 bases). Germline V gene sequence: CDR1 MNHNY, CDR2 SVGAGI (reference sequence). Trimming removed 5 bases at V and 3 bases at J, with 11 bases between. The CDR3 is made up of 13 amino acids. This chain's CDR3 is CASSRQRVYEQYF. The CDR3 bases are TGTGCCAGCAGTCGACAGAGAGTCTACGAGCAGTACTTC.

The table lists this clonotype with a few counts. This chain links TRBV3-1 with TRBJ1-5; D gene uncertain. Trimming pared 5 bases from V and 0 bases from J, leaving 11 bases between. CDR1 and CDR2 (germline): LGHDT, YNNKEL (reference sequence). The length of the CDR3 is 15 residues. CDR3 nucleotides: TGTGCCAGCAGCAAGTCGGGTCTTAGCAATCAGCCCCAGCATTTT. Its translation: CASSKSGLSNQPQHF.

This clonotype was detected ten times or more. The chain has TRBV29-1 and TRBJ2-1; TRBD1 aligns across 11 bases. V dropped 6 bases and J dropped 0; count of bases not matched to a gene: 13. The CDR3 is 18 residues long. Germline assignment: CDR1 SQVTM and CDR2 ANQGSEA. The CDR3 loop reads CSVTRDRGALSSYNEQFF. In nucleotides, the CDR3 is TGCAGCGTAACTCGGGACAGGGGGGCCTTGAGCTCCTACAATGAGCAGTTCTTC.

A word on this clonotype: This CDR3 fails to terminate in the conserved phenylalanine or tryptophan, so it likely reflects a read error. The chain links TRBV12-3 or TRBV12-4 to TRBJ2-7; 13 bases align to TRBD2. The CDR3 covers 15 residues. Here the CDR3 reads CASSLGLAGSYEQYS. CDR3 nucleotides: TGTGCCAGTAGTTTGGGACTAGCGGGGTCCTACGAGCAGTACTCC.

DNA for the CDR3: TGTGCCATCAGAGAGGCGGCGACAGATACGCAGTATTTT. It yields the protein CAIREAATDTQYF. The V and J genes are TRBV10-3 and TRBJ2-3, with D unclear. Germline V gene data show CDR1 as ENHRY and CDR2 as SYGVKD. V gave up 6 bases and J gave up 3 bases, with 10 bases separating them. This CDR3 has 13 amino acids.

The rearrangement links TRBV10-3 to TRBJ2-7; 10 positions agree with TRBD1. This CDR3 is 12 amino acids long. V lost 8 bases to trimming and J lost 4 bases; unmatched junction nucleotides: 2. Germline CDR1 is ENHRY and CDR2 is SYGVKD. CDR3 DNA: TGTGCCATCGGGACAGGGGAATACGAGCAGTACTTC. It codes for CAIGTGEYEQYF.

This clonotype showed up just a few times. The J gene is TRBJ2-5, the V gene TRBV19; 9 bases map to TRBD2. CDR1 LNHDA and CDR2 SQIVND come from the germline V gene (reference sequence). The CDR3 totals 14 residues. After removal of 3 bases from V and 9 bases from J, the junction contained 8 bases not matched to a gene. The CDR3 region has the DNA TGTGCCAGTAGTATTTCCGCGACTAGCGGTTCCCAGTACTTC. The encoded protein is CASSISATSGSQYF. Full variable domain (rest looked up from reference TRBV19 and TRBJ2-5): DGGITQSPKYLFRKEGQNVTLSCEQNLNHDAMYWYRQDPGQGLRLIYYSQIVNDFQKGDIAEGYSVSREKKESFPLTVTSAQKNPTAFYLCASSISATSGSQYFGPGTRLLVL.

This clonotype was seen more than once but under ten times. The chain has TRBV2 and TRBJ2-7, with 9 bases matching TRBD1. The CDR3 totals 15 residues. Germline CDR1 is SNHLY and CDR2 is FYNNEI. J was trimmed by 6 bases and V by 0 bases; bases with no gene match: 6. The CDR3 sequence is CASSEAAGQGREQYF. The CDR3 coding sequence is TGTGCCAGCAGTGAAGCTGCGGGACAGGGTCGCGAGCAGTACTTC.

This clonotype was found many times. This sequence joins TRBV4-1 and TRBJ2-2; D not certain. The CDR3 length is 15 residues. Germline values: CDR1 MGHRA, CDR2 YSYEKL. V was clipped by 3 bases and J by 7 bases, with 15 bases between them. As DNA, the CDR3 is TGCGCCAGCAGCCAGCCCCTAGTCAGGATCGGGGAGCTGTTTTTT. It codes for CASSQPLVRIGELFF.

The rearrangement joins TRBV24-1 to TRBJ2-5; 7 bases align to TRBD1. There are 16 residues in the CDR3. Unmatched junction bases numbered 8, after V lost 4 bases and J lost 1 base. Germline-derived CDR1 and CDR2 are KGHDR and SFDVKD. In DNA, the CDR3 is TGTGCCACCAGTGACCCCCGACAGGGTTTCCAAGAGACCCAGTACTTC. Translation gives CATSDPRQGFQETQYF.

The rearrangement links TRBV10-3 to TRBJ2-5; TRBD1 agrees at 8 bases. Germline assignment: CDR1 ENHRY and CDR2 SYGVKD. The CDR3 extends over 15 amino acids. The trim removed 5 bases at V and 1 base at J, leaving 6 bases unmatched. Here the CDR3 reads CAISTSTGAQETQYF. The CDR3 DNA follows: TGTGCCATCAGTACATCGACAGGGGCCCAAGAGACCCAGTACTTC.

The gene calls are TRBV12-3 or TRBV12-4 and TRBJ2-3; the match to TRBD2 covers 7 bases. Losses at the gene ends were 5 bases for V and 0 bases for J; bases not matched to a gene: 8. The CDR3 extends over 16 amino acids. CDR3 nucleotides: TGTGCCAGCAGTCCGATGAGCGGGGTTAGCACAGATACGCAGTATTTT. It is translated as CASSPMSGVSTDTQYF.

In this sample, this clonotype turned up many times. The chain couples TRBV20-1 to TRBJ2-1, with D tentatively TRBD1 or TRBD2 (5 bases each). The CDR3 has 16 amino acids. The V and J ends lost 3 bases and 8 bases respectively, with 23 bases between them. In germline, CDR1 is DFQATT, CDR2 SNEGSKA (reference sequence). The CDR3 nucleotides read TGCAGTGCTAGGAGAGGATTCCGGGACCTAAGGGATGAGCAGTTCTTC. This encodes CSARRGFRDLRDEQFF.

This clonotype occurred a few times. The chain couples TRBV20-1 to TRBJ2-7, with 14 bases lining up with TRBD2. V lost 1 base to trimming and J lost 6 bases; unmatched junction nucleotides: 2. This CDR3 is built from 14 residues. Germline values: CDR1 DFQATT, CDR2 SNEGSKA (reference sequence). CDR3 nucleotide sequence: TGCAGTGCTAGAGCTGGACTAGCGGGGGGCGAGCAGTACTTC. Translating gives CSARAGLAGGEQYF.

This clonotype was recorded only once. The chain carries TRBV20-1 and TRBJ2-5; 10 bases are a match to TRBD2. CDR1 and CDR2 (germline): DFQATT, SNEGSKA (reference sequence). CDR3 length equals 17 residues. V shed 0 bases and J 5 bases; nucleotides not matched to a gene: 12. In DNA form, the CDR3 reads TGCAGTGCTAGAGATGGGGTTCCTAGCGGGAGTCGGGAGACCCAGTACTTC. Amino acids: CSARDGVPSGSRETQYF.